These 22 T cell receptor beta chains originate from one sample sequenced in a study of cytomegalovirus exposure and HLA in healthy donors. Both 60 Vbeta primers and 13 Jbeta primers went into the PCR. Method: immunoSEQ multiplex PCR; TCRdb's copy keeps in-frame clones and lacks some. The profile shows about 57,000 clones, around 83% of them singletons. Sequenced sample: PBMCs. These receptors all come from a man aged 25-40 years in good health and CMV-seronegative.

The chain carries TRBV23-1 and TRBJ2-1; 16 bases agree with TRBD2. TRBV23-1 qualifies as an ORF whose function is uncertain. V lost 0 bases to trimming and J lost 4 bases; unmatched junction nucleotides: 18. CDR3 length: 23 residues. The CDR3 protein is CASSQSLTRPGLAGGPQYNEQFF. The CDR3 nucleotides read TGCGCCAGCAGTCAATCTCTCACTAGACCGGGACTAGCGGGAGGGCCCCAGTACAATGAGCAGTTCTTC.

This clone was observed a handful of times. The chain has TRBV7-2 and TRBJ1-2; tentatively, D is TRBD1 (5 bases). CDR3 length equals 17 residues. The germline V gene has CDR1 SGHTA and CDR2 FQGNSA. The ends were cut back, 1 base at V and 4 bases at J, with 19 bases in the middle. Written as DNA, the CDR3 is TGTGCCAGCAGCTTAGTACCCGGTAGTGGGGCCATCTATGGCTACACCTTC. This gives the protein CASSLVPGSGAIYGYTF.

CDR3 sequence: CASSLAGNYEQYF. The DNA for the CDR3 is TGTGCCAGCAGCTTAGCCGGGAATTACGAGCAGTACTTC. The V call is TRBV7-2, the J call TRBJ2-5, with D maybe TRBD2 (5 bases). TRBJ2-7 explains the end of the DNA better; the J call may be wrong. CDR1 is SGHTA, CDR2 FQGNSA, per germline. This CDR3 is 13 amino acids long.

The chain employs TRBV4-1 and TRBJ2-2; TRBD2 agrees at 7 bases. With 0 bases clipped from V and 5 bases from J, the junction kept 6 bases outside the gene matches. The CDR3 is made up of 16 amino acids. Germline CDR1 is MGHRA and CDR2 is YSYEKL. CDR3 coding DNA: TGCGCCAGCAGCCAAGACCCAGGGAGGGCGACCGGGGAGCTGTTTTTT. The encoded protein is CASSQDPGRATGELFF.

This sequence joins TRBV4-3 and TRBJ1-2; D remains ambiguous. The CDR3 spans 15 residues. V shed 0 bases and J shed 2 bases, with 10 bases lying between them. CDR1 and CDR2 from the germline V gene are LGHNA and YSLEER. The CDR3 nucleotides are TGCGCCAGCAGCCAAGATCAGCCGGGAAACTATGGCTACACCTTC. The encoded protein is CASSQDQPGNYGYTF.

This rearrangement joins TRBV20-1 to TRBJ2-7, with D hard to call. The CDR3 length is 11 residues. Germline CDR1 reads DFQATT; CDR2 reads SNEGSKA (reference sequence). Trimming took 1 base from V and 6 from J, leaving 7 bases between them. As DNA, the CDR3 is TGCAGTGCTAGAGGGGCGACCGAGCAGTACTTC. It yields the protein CSARGATEQYF.

The J gene is TRBJ2-1, the V gene TRBV6-4; D unresolved. Between the trimmed V and J ends, which lost 3 bases and 7 bases, there was a span of 16 bases. Per germline, CDR1 MRHNA and CDR2 SNTAGT. This CDR3 has 15 residues. Written as DNA, the CDR3 is TGTGCCAGCAGTGAGTCCCAGGCGCCCCCAAATGAGCAGTTCTTC. This encodes CASSESQAPPNEQFF.

The chain recombines TRBV5-1 with TRBJ1-2; 7 bases align to TRBD1. Unmatched junction bases numbered 10, after V lost 0 bases and J lost 5 bases. CDR1 is SGHRS, CDR2 YFSETQ, per germline. The CDR3 contains 16 residues. The CDR3 loop is CASSLAGGQSLYGYTF. The DNA for the CDR3 is TGCGCCAGCAGCTTGGCCGGGGGACAGTCGTTATATGGCTACACCTTC. Using reference TRBV5-1 and TRBJ1-2 for the parts outside the CDR3, the full variable domain is KAGVTQTPRYLIKTRGQQVTLSCSPISGHRSVSWYQQTPGQGLQFLFEYFSETQRNKGNFPGRFSGRQFSNSRSEMNVSTLELGDSALYLCASSLAGGQSLYGYTFGSGTRLTVV.

The chain links TRBV19 to TRBJ2-2; 8 bases map to TRBD1. The CDR3 loop spans 15 amino acids. V was pared by 3 bases and J by 5 bases, with 5 bases of the junction left unmatched. CDR1 is LNHDA and CDR2 is SQIVND in the germline V gene (reference sequence). As DNA, the CDR3 is TGTGCCAGTAGTATCAGGACAGGGAGGACCGGGGAGCTGTTTTTT. Translated, it gives CASSIRTGRTGELFF. Full variable domain (outside the CDR3, taken from reference TRBV19 and TRBJ2-2): DGGITQSPKYLFRKEGQNVTLSCEQNLNHDAMYWYRQDPGQGLRLIYYSQIVNDFQKGDIAEGYSVSREKKESFPLTVTSAQKNPTAFYLCASSIRTGRTGELFFGEGSRLTVL.

The chain carries TRBV4-1 and TRBJ1-4; no firm D call. The germline V gene has CDR1 MGHRA and CDR2 YSYEKL. The CDR3 spans 15 residues. Between the trimmed V and J ends, which lost 0 bases and 7 bases, there was a span of 12 bases. CDR3 residues: CASSQDVGRGEKLFF. The CDR3 DNA sequence: TGCGCCAGCAGCCAAGATGTAGGGAGAGGTGAAAAACTGTTTTTT.

As for this clone: Different DNA sequences within this sample yield the same CDR3. The rearrangement links TRBV6-6 to TRBJ1-3, with D maybe TRBD1 (6 bases). Germline assignment: CDR1 MNHNY and CDR2 SVGAGI (reference sequence). This CDR3 is 14 amino acids long. V was cut by 1 base and J by 4 bases, with 8 bases left in between. The CDR3, as DNA: TGTGCCAGCAGTTACTTAACAGGGGGAAACACCATATATTTT. Translation gives CASSYLTGGNTIYF.

The chain recombines TRBV4-3 with TRBJ1-2; D possibly corresponds to TRBD1 (5 bases). Germline CDR1 is LGHNA and CDR2 is YSLEER. CDR3 length: 12 amino acids. Trimming pared 5 bases from V and 6 bases from J, leaving 10 bases between. The DNA for the CDR3 is TGCGCCAGCAGCAAAAAAGGGGATGGCTACACCTTC. Residues: CASSKKGDGYTF.

Concerning this clone: An end of the junction does not agree with germline; a read error may underlie this. V usage is TRBV7-9 and J usage is TRBJ2-2, with D perhaps matching TRBD2 (5 bases). The CDR3 has 15 amino acids. CDR1 is SEHNR and CDR2 is FQNEAQ in the germline V gene (reference sequence). CDR3 sequence: CSSPPGGLNTGELFF. CDR3 sequence (DNA): TGTTCCAGCCCTCCCGGAGGATTGAACACCGGGGAGCTGTTTTTT.

This chain uses TRBV29-1 with TRBJ2-7; a weak D match, TRBD1 (5 bases). V lost 2 bases and J 0 bases, leaving 17 bases between the germline ends. This CDR3 region has 16 residues. The V gene's germline CDR1 is SQVTM and CDR2 ANQGSEA. CDR3 sequence reads: CSVEISFGRDSYEQYF. In nucleotides, the CDR3 is TGCAGCGTTGAAATCTCGTTTGGCAGGGACTCCTACGAGCAGTACTTC.

J is TRBJ2-7 and V is TRBV6-6, with 8 bases identical to TRBD1. The CDR3 is 12 amino acids. The V and J ends lost 11 bases and 2 bases, in that order; junction bases with no gene match: 5. Germline-derived CDR1 and CDR2 are MNHNY and SVGAGI (reference sequence). Here the CDR3 DNA reads TGTGCCTCAGGGGGCAACCCCTACGAGCAGTACTTC. This encodes CASGGNPYEQYF.

Comments on this clone: The junction shows a germline mismatch at one end, possibly a read error. The CDR3 spells CASSLGGQGGTEAFF. Here the CDR3 DNA reads TGTGCCAGCAGCTTAGGTGGCCAGGGCGGGACTGAAGCCTTCTTT. The chain recombines TRBV7-9 with TRBJ1-1; tentatively, D is TRBD1 (5 bases). Per germline, CDR1 SEHNR and CDR2 FQNEAQ (reference sequence). The CDR3 spans 15 residues.

The chain employs TRBV5-4 and TRBJ2-7; 9 nucleotides match TRBD1. The CDR3 consists of 13 residues. Germline V CDR1 and CDR2: SGHNT, YYREEE (reference sequence). Germline trimming cut 2 bases from V and 7 bases from J; bases unmatched to any gene: 4. The CDR3 protein is CASSFSTGGEQYF. The CDR3 nucleotides read TGTGCCAGCAGCTTTTCGACAGGGGGGGAGCAGTACTTC.

Only one count was recorded for this clone. The chain uses TRBV12-5 and TRBJ2-3, with 9 bases aligning to TRBD2. V shed 1 base, J shed 1 base, and the junction held 3 bases outside the gene matches. Germline V lookup: CDR1 LGHNT, CDR2 FRNRAP. The CDR3 covers 16 residues. The CDR3 here is CASGLAAGGRTDTQYF. The CDR3, as DNA: TGTGCTAGTGGTTTGGCAGCGGGGGGCCGCACAGATACGCAGTATTTT. The variable domain in full, completed from reference TRBV12-5 and TRBJ2-3, reads DARVTQTPRHKVTEMGQEVTMRCQPILGHNTVFWYRQTMMQGLELLAYFRNRAPLDDSGMPKDRFSAEMPDATLATLKIQPSEPRDSAVYFCASGLAAGGRTDTQYFGPGTRLTVL.

For the CDR3, the DNA is TGTGCCAGCAGCAACCCCGGGACTAGCGGGAGCTCGTACACCGGGGAGCTGTTTTTT. It translates to CASSNPGTSGSSYTGELFF. J is TRBJ2-2 and V is TRBV7-8; 14 bases line up with TRBD2. The CDR3 has 19 residues. The trim removed 5 bases at V and 3 bases at J, leaving 11 bases unmatched. Germline CDR1 is SGHVS and CDR2 is FQNEAQ.

The chain joins TRBV30 to TRBJ2-2, with 8 bases matching TRBD1. The V segment lost 2 bases and the J segment 7 bases; nucleotides outside the gene matches: 3. This CDR3 has 13 residues. CDR1 and CDR2 (germline): GTSNPN, SVGIG (reference sequence). DNA of the CDR3: TGTGCCTGGAGTCAAGACAGGGGCGGGGAGCTGTTTTTT. Its protein product is CAWSQDRGGELFF.

This sequence joins TRBV2 and TRBJ1-4; D remains ambiguous. Germline V lookup: CDR1 SNHLY, CDR2 FYNNEI. The length of the CDR3 is 13 residues. Trimming shortened V by 6 bases and J by 3 bases, and 8 bases separated the two germline ends. The CDR3 protein is CASRRGPNEKLFF. CDR3 bases: TGTGCCAGCAGGAGAGGGCCTAATGAAAAACTGTTTTTT.

This sequence joins TRBV27 and TRBJ2-7; the match to TRBD1 covers 8 bases. The CDR3 is 14 residues long. V lost 8 bases to trimming and J lost 3 bases; unmatched junction nucleotides: 9. Germline CDR1 MNHEY, CDR2 SMNVEV (reference sequence). CDR3 sequence reads: CASGSGTGGYEQYF. DNA of the CDR3: TGTGCCAGCGGGTCCGGGACAGGAGGCTACGAGCAGTACTTC.